These 7 T cell receptor beta chains were all obtained from the same sample, sequenced in a study of Graves' ophthalmopathy and Graves' hyperthyroidism. TCR beta CDR3 regions were amplified from RNA transcripts. Investigators did first-round RT-PCR with HTBI primers, then second-round multiplex PCR. TCRdb processed the multiplex PCR reads anew with MiXCR; each CDR3 protein has one entry. The data show approximately 1.2 million distinct CDR3 sequences, about two fifths seen once. Sequenced material: peripheral blood or thyroid tissue (not recorded which). The receptors originated from an adult man with Graves' hyperthyroidism.

This clonotype was seen ten or more times. At one end the junction does not follow the germline gene, possibly because of a read error. The gene calls are TRBV4-3 and TRBJ1-2; D unclear. From germline, CDR1 is LGHNA and CDR2 YSLEER. This CDR3 comprises 13 residues. DNA for the CDR3: TGTGCCAGCAGCCAAGAGGAGGGTTATGGCTACACCTTC. Residues: CASSQEEGYGYTF.

Remarks on this clonotype: This may stem from a read error, because a much larger clone lies one nucleotide away. The V call is TRBV20-1, the J call TRBJ1-2, with TRBD1 matching over 9 bases. V lost 1 base to trimming and J lost 8 bases; unmatched junction nucleotides: 17. The germline gives CDR1 DFQATT, CDR2 SNEGSKA (reference sequence). This CDR3 is built from 17 residues. CDR3 sequence (DNA): TGCAGTGCTAGAGGGTTCGGCATCGGGACAGGGACGGGCGGCTACACCTTC. It is translated as CSARGFGIGTGTGGYTF.

In this sample, this clonotype turned up many times. The chain carries TRBV10-2 and TRBJ1-5, with a tentative D call TRBD1 (6 bases). This CDR3 is built from 13 residues. The V end lost 10 bases, the J end lost 6 bases, and 16 bases lay between the germline ends. Germline V CDR1 and CDR2: WSHSY, SAAADI. CDR3 in amino acids: CATKGGGTQPQHF. CDR3 sequence (DNA): TGCGCCACTAAGGGTGGGGGCACTCAGCCCCAGCATTTT.

This sequence joins TRBV12-3 or TRBV12-4 and TRBJ2-5, with 11 bases aligning to TRBD1. Trimming removed 6 bases from V and 5 bases from J; junction bases left unmatched: 14. The CDR3 contains 17 residues. The CDR3 DNA is TGTGCCAGCAGCCCGGGTCCGTGGACAGGGGGCGCGGAGACCCAGTACTTC. Translation gives CASSPGPWTGGAETQYF.

This rearrangement joins TRBV7-2 to TRBJ2-7, with D possibly being TRBD2 (7 bases). Germline CDR1 SGHTA, CDR2 FQGNSA. The CDR3 runs 13 residues. V was pared by 1 base and J by 6 bases, with 10 bases between. This chain's CDR3 is CASSLGRGAEQYF. The CDR3 DNA reads as TGTGCCAGCAGCTTAGGACGGGGGGCCGAGCAGTACTTC.

Of note for this clonotype: Given a much more abundant clone one base away, this may be a read error. V usage is TRBV11-2 and J usage is TRBJ2-5; D possibly matches TRBD1 or TRBD2 (5 bases each). The germline V gene encodes CDR1 SGHAT and CDR2 FQNNGV. The CDR3 totals 14 residues. V shed 3 bases and J shed 5 bases, with 13 bases lying between them. CDR3 amino acids: CASSFQRGAETQYF. The CDR3 DNA follows: TGTGCCAGCAGCTTTCAGAGAGGGGCGGAGACCCAGTACTTC.

This clonotype occurred many times. V gene TRBV7-8 combines with J gene TRBJ2-7, with D possibly TRBD1 on 6 matching bases. V was trimmed by 5 bases and J by 1 base, leaving 12 bases between them. CDR1 SGHVS and CDR2 FQNEAQ come from the germline V gene. The CDR3 consists of 14 residues. DNA of the CDR3: TGTGCCAGCAGCAAACCGGGACAATCCTACGAGCAGTACTTC. Its protein is CASSKPGQSYEQYF.